A selection of T cell receptor beta chains follows, all from one sample in a study of siplizumab effects on memory and regulatory T cells. Only in-frame clones appear in the TCRdb table, and some are missing; sequencing was by immunoSEQ multiplex PCR. This table holds about 14,000 clones, more than 40% found once. These receptors' antigens are unknown. The sequencing sample was made of CFSE-low (dividing) CD4+ T cells sorted from an allogeneic mixed lymphocyte reaction. These TCRs come from a human donor in good health; the cells came from an allogeneic mixed lymphocyte reaction. CDR3s include the opening cysteine and the closing phenylalanine or tryptophan. A D gene is named only where the DNA matches it firmly.

TRBV9,TRBD2,TRBJ2-1,15,CASSFTSGAYNEQFF
TRBV19,TRBD2,TRBJ2-1,15,CASSIRAGTYNEQFF
TRBV30,-,TRBJ2-2,13,CAWSTSNTGELFF
TRBV7-8,-,TRBJ2-5,15,CASSFAGGVQETQYF
TRBV5-6,TRBD2,TRBJ2-7,15,CASSPLGGTTYEQYF
TRBV5-1,TRBD1,TRBJ2-1,16,CASSSDRGRIYNEQFF
TRBV6-4,-,TRBJ1-2,14,CASSDSMGTYGYTF
TRBV6-1,-,TRBJ1-2,15,CASSDMLGVWGGYTF
TRBV5-4,TRBD2,TRBJ2-3,17,CASSPARTSGGPDTQYF
TRBV4-1,TRBD1,TRBJ1-2,14,CASSQGQGPYGYTF
TRBV6-6,TRBD1,TRBJ1-3,14,CASYGTGGLNTIYF
TRBV6-6,TRBD2,TRBJ2-7,15,CASSYGLAVNYEQYF
TRBV9,TRBD1,TRBJ1-6,17,CASSLKDRDRDNSPLHF
TRBV19,-,TRBJ1-2,12,CASKDRFYGYTF
TRBV5-5,TRBD1,TRBJ1-6,15,CASSSSRQGNSPLHF
TRBV7-9,TRBD1,TRBJ1-2,18,CASSSQPGQGAETYGYTF
TRBV5-5,-,TRBJ2-5,14,CASSFPLAQETQYF
TRBV29-1,TRBD1,TRBJ1-1,12,CSVARGLTEAFF
TRBV7-2,TRBD1,TRBJ1-2,13,CASSVDRNYGYTF
TRBV30,-,TRBJ1-6,14,CAWGRYRRNSPLHF
TRBV30,TRBD2,TRBJ2-1,14,CAWSATSVGNEQFF
TRBV4-1,-,TRBJ1-4,17,CASSQEFRTATNEKLFF
TRBV5-1,TRBD2,TRBJ2-3,16,CASRGTSAFSTDTQYF
TRBV6-1,-,TRBJ1-5,14,CASVTDKGYQPQHF
TRBV7-6,-,TRBJ2-5,12,CASSLRAETQYF
TRBV5-1,TRBD1,TRBJ1-2,15,CASSFQTGRGYGYTF
TRBV5-6,-,TRBJ2-4,14,CASSLRSAKNIQYF
TRBV7-9,TRBD2,TRBJ2-7,13,CASSHSGGYEQYF
TRBV7-9,-,TRBJ2-7,14,CASSWGRNSYEQYF
TRBV28,-,TRBJ1-3,16,CASTPAGDFSGNTIYF
TRBV19,TRBD1,TRBJ1-5,16,CASSIEPGQGGQPQHF
TRBV6-5,-,TRBJ1-3,14,CASSRGFSGNTIYF
TRBV27,-,TRBJ2-2,16,CASSSNPGRRSGELFF
TRBV20-1,-,TRBJ1-2,11,CSAKPGQDYTF
TRBV6-5,-,TRBJ1-3,13,CASSRHSGNTIYF
TRBV10-3,TRBD1,TRBJ1-4,14,CAISTDRGPGKLFF
TRBV19,TRBD1,TRBJ2-5,16,CASTEPRTGGQETQYF
TRBV11-2,TRBD1,TRBJ1-2,14,CASSRDRGPSGYTF
TRBV6-5,-,TRBJ2-5,13,CASSPAGGRTQYF
TRBV7-9,TRBD1,TRBJ2-3,16,CASSLGDRARRDTQYF
TRBV5-8,-,TRBJ2-3,12,CASSLSWNTQYF
TRBV5-1,-,TRBJ2-7,14,CASSLDWEAYEQYF
TRBV2,-,TRBJ1-5,15,CASSVGTASNQPQHF
TRBV5-4,TRBD2,TRBJ2-5,16,CASSWTSGGNQETQYF
TRBV30,-,TRBJ1-6,12,CAWDRLNSPLHF
TRBV5-1,-,TRBJ2-7,11,CASSLGNEQYF
TRBV18,-,TRBJ1-5,12,CASSARDQPQHF
TRBV6-5,TRBD1,TRBJ1-2,15,CASSYSDRGGYGYTF
TRBV7-9,-,TRBJ1-1,13,CASSPGGRTEAFF
TRBV6-1,TRBD2,TRBJ2-7,15,CASSEGLAGTYEQYF
TRBV30,-,TRBJ1-1,13,CAWSVQGATEAFF
TRBV7-2,-,TRBJ1-4,15,CASSIPGLPNEKLFF
TRBV4-2,TRBD1,TRBJ1-1,13,CASSLEQGAEAFF
TRBV30,-,TRBJ2-2,13,CAWSVLATGELFF
TRBV30,-,TRBJ1-2,11,CAWSTNYGYTF
TRBV11-3,-,TRBJ1-3,14,CASSLDRVENTIYF